These 17 T cell receptor beta chains were all obtained from the same sample, sequenced in a study of OX40 agonist ivuxolimab in advanced cancers. Data came from immunoSEQ multiplex PCR; TCRdb stores just in-frame clones and leaves some out. The sample yields about 66,000 clones, 77% seen once. The source was CD4+ or CD8+ T cells sorted from blood, collected in a trial of the OX40 agonist ivuxolimab. The receptors were gathered from an adult with an advanced solid tumor such as melanoma, head and neck, liver or kidney cancer.

This chain links TRBV5-6 with TRBJ2-7, with D unresolved. Germline CDR1 reads SGHDT; CDR2 reads YYEEEE. V dropped 0 bases and J dropped 0 bases, with 7 bases sitting between them. This CDR3 is built from 14 residues. Here the CDR3 reads CASSLVGNSYEQYF. The CDR3 DNA follows: TGTGCCAGCAGCTTGGTGGGCAACTCCTACGAGCAGTACTTC.

V and J are TRBV14 and TRBJ1-1; the match to TRBD1 covers 7 bases. J was trimmed by 11 bases and V by 3 bases; bases with no gene match: 6. CDR1 and CDR2 from the germline V gene are SGHDN and FVKESK. This CDR3 comprises 12 residues. The CDR3: CASSQDTGAAFF. CDR3 sequence (DNA): TGTGCCAGCAGCCAGGATACAGGGGCGGCTTTCTTT.

The chain combines TRBV6-5 with TRBJ1-2; the D gene is possibly TRBD1 (6 bases). The CDR3 contains 15 residues. Germline CDR1 reads MNHEY; CDR2 reads SVGAGI. Trimming cost V 6 bases and J 3 bases, with 17 bases left between them. The DNA for the CDR3 is TGTGCCAGCAGCCTCACAGGGATTATGCACTATGGCTACACCTTC. Its translation is CASSLTGIMHYGYTF.

The rearrangement joins TRBV28 to TRBJ2-7; D is unclear. V was pared by 3 bases and J by 2 bases, with 26 bases between. The CDR3 contains 19 residues. The germline gives CDR1 MDHEN, CDR2 SYDVKM. The CDR3 is CASSFPSRLRAQKTYEQYF. CDR3 nucleotides: TGTGCCAGCAGTTTCCCTTCTAGATTACGGGCCCAAAAAACCTACGAGCAGTACTTC.

The rearrangement uses TRBV4-1 and TRBJ2-5, with D tentatively TRBD2 (7 bases). V lost 1 base to trimming and J lost 2 bases, with 17 bases between them. Looked up from germline, CDR1 is MGHRA and CDR2 is YSYEKL. CDR3 length: 17 residues. The CDR3, as DNA: TGCGCCAGCAGCCAAGGGCGGTTGGGGGGGCCTCAAGAGACCCAGTACTTC. The encoded protein is CASSQGRLGGPQETQYF.

This clone was observed a handful of times. The chain employs TRBV6-6 and TRBJ1-3; the D is unclear. Trimming cost V 6 bases and J 2 bases, with 11 bases left between them. The CDR3 spans 14 residues. Germline V gene data show CDR1 as MNHNY and CDR2 as SVGAGI (reference sequence). CDR3 sequence reads: CASSSGQTGNTIYF. DNA of the CDR3: TGTGCCAGCAGCTCCGGCCAGACTGGAAACACCATATATTTT.

This clone is labeled medium-sized. The genes are TRBV2 and TRBJ1-6; D is undetermined. Germline CDR1 reads SNHLY; CDR2 reads FYNNEI. The CDR3 is 12 residues long. The germline V and J ends were trimmed by 8 bases and 14 bases, with 16 bases remaining between them. CDR3 in amino acids: CASLGRSSTLHF. The CDR3, as DNA: TGTGCCAGCCTCGGCAGGAGTTCGACCCTCCACTTT.

The chain has TRBV10-3 and TRBJ2-1; D perhaps matches TRBD2 (5 bases). V shed 8 bases and J shed 8 bases, with 13 bases lying between them. This CDR3 has 12 amino acids. The germline gives CDR1 ENHRY, CDR2 SYGVKD. The CDR3 nucleotides read TGTGCCATCGGCCCAGCGGTAGATGAGCAGTTCTTC. Protein sequence: CAIGPAVDEQFF.

CDR3 region: CASSESLEPGELFF. The CDR3 DNA follows: TGCGCCAGCAGTGAGTCGCTGGAGCCCGGGGAGCTGTTTTTT. The chain recombines TRBV10-1 with TRBJ2-2; D is unresolved. Germline CDR1 WNHNN, CDR2 SYGVQD (reference sequence). This CDR3 comprises 14 residues. Between the trimmed V and J ends, which lost 0 bases and 6 bases, there was a span of 8 bases.

The chain recombines TRBV7-9 with TRBJ1-4; 11 bases are a match to TRBD1. J lost 2 bases, V lost 5 bases, and 13 bases had no gene match. This CDR3 is built from 19 residues. Germline V gene data show CDR1 as SEHNR and CDR2 as FQNEAQ (reference sequence). The CDR3 reads CASSSYRTGGSRTNEKLFF. The CDR3, as DNA: TGTGCCAGCAGCAGTTACAGGACAGGGGGCAGTAGGACTAATGAAAAACTGTTTTTT.

The chain has TRBV12-5 and TRBJ2-3, with D maybe TRBD1 (6 bases). CDR3 length: 14 amino acids. Trimming stripped 7 bases from V and 0 bases from J, with 11 bases between. In germline, CDR1 is LGHNT, CDR2 FRNRAP. CDR3 nucleotide sequence: TGTGCTAGTGCCCGGGACACTAGCACAGATACGCAGTATTTT. This gives the protein CASARDTSTDTQYF.

Here the CDR3 reads CASSLGQQNTEAFF. As DNA, the CDR3 is TGTGCCAGCAGCTTGGGACAACAGAACACTGAAGCTTTCTTT. This chain connects TRBV5-4 to TRBJ1-1; D is uncertain. There are 14 residues in the CDR3. Trimming pared 0 bases from V and 1 base from J, leaving 7 bases between. Germline loops: CDR1 SGHNT, CDR2 YYREEE (reference sequence).

Note on this clone: One end of the junction varies from germline; a read error may be responsible. V is TRBV11-2 and J is TRBJ2-5; the D gene could be TRBD1 or TRBD2 (7 bases each). The CDR3 is 15 amino acids. Germline V gene data show CDR1 as SGHAT and CDR2 as FQNNGV. CDR3: CASSPGRGGQEAQYF. Written as DNA, the CDR3 is TGTGCCAGCAGCCCAGGCAGGGGGGGCCAAGAGGCCCAGTACTTC.

This chain uses TRBV6-6 with TRBJ1-2; D is unclear. The CDR3 has 13 residues. CDR1 and CDR2 from the germline V gene are MNHNY and SVGAGI (reference sequence). The germline V and J ends were trimmed by 5 bases and 4 bases, with 11 bases remaining between them. DNA of the CDR3: TGTGCCAGCAGTCCAAGCGAGCCCTATGGCTACACCTTC. Amino acid sequence: CASSPSEPYGYTF.

V usage is TRBV6-1 and J usage is TRBJ2-7, with D possibly TRBD1 on 6 matching bases. Germline CDR1 MNHNS, CDR2 SASEGT. Between the trimmed V and J ends, which lost 2 bases and 3 bases, there was a span of 14 bases. The CDR3 totals 15 residues. The CDR3 region is CASSEWSGDLYEQYF. The CDR3 DNA follows: TGTGCCAGCAGTGAATGGTCAGGGGACCTCTACGAGCAGTACTTC.

The chain recombines TRBV2 with TRBJ2-1; D call uncertain. There are 12 residues in the CDR3. Looked up from germline, CDR1 is SNHLY and CDR2 is FYNNEI. V was trimmed by 7 bases and J by 7 bases, leaving 11 bases between them. CDR3 DNA: TGTGCCAGCAAAAGGGAACGAAATGAGCAGTTCTTC. It codes for CASKRERNEQFF.

The CDR3 DNA follows: TGTGCCAGCAGCCCGGCAATTTGGACAGGGGGCTTTTCGGAAACTTTCTTT. It yields the protein CASSPAIWTGGFSETFF. The chain recombines TRBV5-8 with TRBJ1-1; the match to TRBD1 covers 11 bases. Germline lookup yields CDR1 SGHTS and CDR2 YDEGEE. J lost 12 bases, V lost 4 bases, and 20 bases had no gene match. The CDR3 runs to 17 residues.